Reported below is one T cell receptor beta chain. Antigen: not known. The time point denotes: newly diagnosed GD, antithyroid drugs for less than 3 months. PBMCs provided the RNA from which the TCR library was made. Peripheral blood, around 9 milliliters per patient, was collected in EDTA tubes. Researchers made TCR beta libraries by using iRepertoire HTBI primers and running Arm-PCR on CDR3 regions. TCRdb processed the multiplex PCR reads anew with MiXCR; each CDR3 protein has one entry. The profile shows 400,000 to 550,000 distinct CDR3 sequences, about 16% of them singletons. Trimming cost V 7 bases and J 2 bases; bases outside gene matches: 13. Germline V gives CDR1 MNHNS, CDR2 SASEGT. The CDR3 length is 18 residues. The entry originates in a study of regulatory T cells in long-lasting Graves disease. The study, taken as a whole, reports: Patients whose Graves' disease persisted exhibited lower TCR diversity than those newly diagnosed.

This sample was shared with a second study, whose subject was T cells in Graves' hyperthyroidism and ophthalmopathy. That paper notes: Those patients with uncontrolled infection, other autoimmune disease, pregnancy or lactation were excluded.

The chain joins TRBV6-1 to TRBJ2-3, with TRBD2 identical over 12 bases. The sequencing used peripheral blood mononuclear cells (PBMCs), collected at new diagnosis, from a patient treated with antithyroid drugs. The TCR comes from a woman aged 30 to 39 with Graves disease. Here the CDR3 reads CASTPGLAGLDYTDTQYF. The CDR3 region has the DNA TGTGCCAGCACCCCGGGACTAGCGGGCTTAGATTACACAGATACGCAGTATTTT.